One and the same sample provided the 10 T cell receptor beta chains below, sequenced in a study of control samples from healthy donors and cancer patients. Measured with immunoSEQ multiplex PCR; TCRdb has only the in-frame clones, and not every one. Of around 230,000 clones in the sample, roughly 94% were seen once. Sequencing used blood. Receptor source: a man aged 50 to 60 in good health.

V is TRBV19 and J is TRBJ2-1; tentatively, D is TRBD2 (6 bases). CDR1 and CDR2 from the germline V gene are LNHDA and SQIVND (reference sequence). This CDR3 is built from 17 residues. The V and J ends lost 5 bases and 0 bases respectively, with 17 bases between them. The CDR3 nucleotides read TGTGCCAGTAGTCCAAGGACTACCTCTTTCTCCTACAATGAGCAGTTCTTC. It codes for CASSPRTTSFSYNEQFF.

The CDR3 is CASSFRGGNYGYTF. CDR3 coding DNA: TGTGCCAGCAGTTTCAGGGGTGGTAACTATGGCTACACCTTC. The chain carries TRBV27 and TRBJ1-2; maybe TRBD1 (6 bases). The V gene lost 3 bases and the J gene lost 1 base, with 9 bases spanning the gap. This CDR3 has 14 residues. Germline V CDR1 and CDR2: MNHEY, SMNVEV (reference sequence).

This chain uses TRBV3-1 (or the pseudogene TRBV3-2) with TRBJ1-6, with D tentatively TRBD1 (5 bases). Germline V gene lookup returns CDR1 LGHDT and CDR2 YNNKEL (reference sequence). V lost 4 bases, J lost 4 bases, and 8 bases lay in between. CDR3 size: 14 residues. As DNA, the CDR3 is TGTGCCAGCAGCCCGACAGATTATAATTCACCCCTCCACTTT. It encodes CASSPTDYNSPLHF.

The rearrangement joins TRBV5-1 to TRBJ1-1; TRBD1 aligns across 7 bases. CDR1 is SGHRS, CDR2 YFSETQ, per germline. CDR3 length: 14 residues. V shed 6 bases and J 5 bases; nucleotides not matched to a gene: 10. CDR3 residues: CASTTGTAKTEAFF. The CDR3 coding sequence is TGCGCCAGCACCACCGGGACAGCCAAAACTGAAGCTTTCTTT.

This rearrangement joins TRBV4-1 to TRBJ2-4, with D perhaps TRBD2 (7 bases). This CDR3 region has 17 residues. V was pared by 1 base and J by 0 bases, with 13 bases between. From germline, CDR1 is MGHRA and CDR2 YSYEKL. As DNA, the CDR3 is TGCGCCAGCAGCCAAGGGGGGGGCTCGCTAGCCAAAAACATTCAGTACTTC. It specifies CASSQGGGSLAKNIQYF.

The V and J genes are TRBV30 and TRBJ1-1; no firm D call. The germline V gene has CDR1 GTSNPN and CDR2 SVGIG (reference sequence). Trimming pared 3 bases from V and 1 base from J, leaving 12 bases between. The CDR3 is 14 amino acids. CDR3 sequence (DNA): TGTGCCTGGAGCCCTAAAGGAAGGAACACTGAAGCTTTCTTT. Its translation is CAWSPKGRNTEAFF.

CDR3 sequence: CASSPDPSSGEQFF. The DNA of the CDR3 is TGTGCCAGCAGCCCCGACCCTAGCTCCGGTGAGCAGTTCTTC. The V call is TRBV3-1 (or the pseudogene TRBV3-2), the J call TRBJ2-1, with D possibly matching TRBD2 (5 bases). Trimming pared 4 bases from V and 9 bases from J, leaving 16 bases between. This CDR3 is 14 amino acids long. CDR1 LGHDT and CDR2 YNNKEL come from the germline V gene (reference sequence).

The chain uses TRBV19 and TRBJ1-5; the D gene is possibly TRBD1 (5 bases). This CDR3 is built from 15 residues. V was trimmed by 1 base and J by 8 bases, leaving 15 bases between them. Germline V gene sequence: CDR1 LNHDA, CDR2 SQIVND (reference sequence). CDR3 region: CASSIGQGEGKPQHF. CDR3 sequence (DNA): TGTGCCAGTAGTATAGGCCAGGGTGAGGGCAAGCCCCAGCATTTT. Using reference TRBV19 and TRBJ1-5 for the parts outside the CDR3, the full variable domain is DGGITQSPKYLFRKEGQNVTLSCEQNLNHDAMYWYRQDPGQGLRLIYYSQIVNDFQKGDIAEGYSVSREKKESFPLTVTSAQKNPTAFYLCASSIGQGEGKPQHFGDGTRLSIL.

The V gene is TRBV7-9, the J gene TRBJ2-1; 9 bases are a match to TRBD1. Germline V lookup: CDR1 SEHNR, CDR2 FQNEAQ (reference sequence). With V trimmed by 4 bases and J by 5 bases, 6 bases remained unmatched. The CDR3 extends over 15 amino acids. CDR3 coding DNA: TGTGCCAGCAGCTCCCGGGGACAGGGAAACAATGAGCAGTTCTTC. Its translation: CASSSRGQGNNEQFF.

V is TRBV5-6 and J is TRBJ1-3; D gene unclear. Trimming cost V 1 base and J 7 bases, with 6 bases left between them. This CDR3 is 12 amino acids long. Per the germline V gene, CDR1 is SGHDT and CDR2 is YYEEEE. The CDR3 is CASSLSGNTIYF. CDR3 nucleotides: TGTGCCAGCAGCTTGAGTGGGAACACCATATATTTT.